The clone carrying this T cell receptor (beta chain) was found once. Its antigen is unidentified. The PCR had 60 Vbeta and 13 Jbeta primers. Produced via immunoSEQ multiplex PCR; TCRdb's table is partial and in-frame only. This repertoire shows 100,000 to 150,000 clones, over 75% found once; its top ten account for 4%. The data were taken from a study of cytomegalovirus exposure and HLA in healthy donors. Study-wide findings and caveats: A later analysis showed HLA-associated TCR beta chains outstripping equally common others in clonal expansion.

The CDR3 has 15 residues. Per germline, CDR1 KGHSH and CDR2 LQKENI. The V gene end was trimmed by 1 base and the J gene end by 2 bases; junction bases not matched to a gene: 4. The V gene is TRBV18, the J gene TRBJ2-5, with 7 nucleotides matching TRBD1. Sequenced material: PBMCs. This sequence originates from a man aged 18 to 29 in good health and CMV-seropositive. CDR3 coding DNA: TGTGCCAGCTCACCACGGACAGGAACACAAGAGACCCAGTACTTC. Translation gives CASSPRTGTQETQYF.